One and the same sample provided the 10 T cell receptor beta chains below, sequenced in a study of T cell clonality in common variable immunodeficiency. Sequenced by immunoSEQ multiplex PCR; TCRdb stores in-frame clones only, minus some. The table lists about 81,000 clones, with no singletons. The sample taken for sequencing was peripheral blood mononuclear cells. The receptors stem from a person aged 18 to 70 in good health.

This clone showed up many times. The CDR3 is cut off 3 residues early in the read; its end comes from the germline J gene. The chain couples TRBV3-1 (or the pseudogene TRBV3-2) to TRBJ2-1, with D hard to call. The length of the CDR3 is 11 residues. Germline V gene data show CDR1 as LGHDT and CDR2 as YNNKEL (reference sequence). With 1 base removed from V and 9 bases from J, the gap between germline ends came to 4 bases. The covered CDR3 bases are TGTGCCAGCAGCCAAGTCGGTGAG. This gives the protein CASSQVGE. The entire CDR3 protein reads CASSQVGEQFF.

This clone was observed a few times. The missing CDR3 end, 3 residues past where the read stops, is filled in from the germline J gene. This chain links TRBV10-2 with TRBJ1-5, with TRBD1 as a possible D gene (6 bases). Germline V CDR1 and CDR2: WSHSY, SAAADI. The CDR3 spans 14 residues. Deletions cut 4 bases from V and 7 bases from J, with 14 bases between. The covered CDR3 bases are TGCGCCAGCAGTGTAGACAGGCTTTGGCAGCCC. It specifies CASSVDRLWQP. The CDR3 in full is CASSVDRLWQPQHF.

This clone was seen many times. The junction departs from germline at one end; a sequencing error may be responsible. The CDR3 extends 3 residues past the end of the read, so its final part is completed from the germline J gene. The chain couples TRBV4-2 to TRBJ2-5; 9 bases match TRBD1. The CDR3 totals 15 residues. CDR1 and CDR2 (germline): LGHNA, YNFKEQ. The CDR3 sequence is CASSRRQGVSETQYF. The sequenced CDR3 bases are TGCGCCAGCAGCCGGCGACAGGGGGTCTCTGAGACC.

In its sample, this clone was seen many times. The read halts 3 residues ahead of the CDR3 end, with the missing end drawn from the germline J gene. The chain employs TRBV7-9 and TRBJ2-7; 7 nucleotides match TRBD2. CDR1 is SEHNR and CDR2 is FQNEAQ in the germline V gene (reference sequence). The length of the CDR3 is 13 residues. The V and J ends lost 3 bases and 5 bases, in that order; junction bases with no gene match: 4. Partial CDR3 DNA: TGTGCCAGCAGCTTTCGGGGGGTAAACGAG. Translating gives CASSFRGVNE. From start to end, the CDR3 is CASSFRGVNEQYF.

In this sample, this clone turned up many times. Sequence at one end of the junction differs from germline and may be a read error. The read halts 3 residues ahead of the CDR3 end, with the missing end drawn from the germline J gene. The V and J genes are TRBV4-2 and TRBJ2-1; 10 bases line up with TRBD1. The length of the CDR3 is 15 residues. Germline CDR1 is LGHNA and CDR2 is YNFKEQ. CDR3 bases read: TGCGCCAGCAGCCCCCGGGACAGGGGATTTAATGAG. This codes for CASSPRDRGFNE. The entire CDR3 protein reads CASSPRDRGFNEQFF.

Points on this clone: The read gets to within 3 residues of the CDR3 end, and the germline J gene fills in the rest. This chain links TRBV10-2 with TRBJ1-2; D uncertain. CDR3 length: 12 residues. The germline CDR1 and CDR2 sequences are WSHSY and SAAADI. The CDR3 loop is CASSDGGPYYTF. The CDR3 bases that were read are TGCGCCAGCAGTGATGGTGGGCCATAC.

This clone was counted many times. The covered CDR3 bases are TGTGCCTGGAGTTCACTAGCACCCTACGAG. Translated: CAWSSLAPYE. The entire CDR3 protein reads CAWSSLAPYEQYF. J is TRBJ2-7 and V is TRBV30; perhaps TRBD2 as D (6 bases). The read ends 3 residues before the CDR3 terminus; that terminus is restored from the germline J gene. This CDR3 contains 13 residues. Germline V gene lookup returns CDR1 GTSNPN and CDR2 SVGIG (reference sequence). The V end lost 2 bases, the J end lost 2 bases, and 10 bases lay between the germline ends.

This clone occurred many times. The CDR3 spells CAWKPQWAGVYNEQFF. Incomplete CDR3 DNA: TGTGCCTGGAAGCCCCAATGGGCGGGAGTCTACAATGAG. The chain employs TRBV30 and TRBJ2-1; 7 bases fit TRBD2. The CDR3 goes on 3 residues after the read ends, and that part is filled in from the germline J gene. J gave up 3 bases and V 4 bases, and 12 bases lay outside the gene matches. Germline V lookup: CDR1 GTSNPN, CDR2 SVGIG (reference sequence). This CDR3 comprises 16 residues.

In this sample, this clone turned up many times. Read data end 3 residues before the CDR3 end; the end is taken from the germline J gene. The rearrangement links TRBV20-1 to TRBJ1-3; possibly TRBD1 for D (5 bases). The V gene's germline CDR1 is DFQATT and CDR2 SNEGSKA (reference sequence). The V and J ends lost 0 bases and 0 bases respectively, with 9 bases between them. The length of the CDR3 is 15 residues. CDR3 sequence: CSARDQGVSGNTIYF. The sequenced CDR3 bases are TGCAGTGCTAGAGATCAGGGTGTCTCTGGAAACACC.

This clone was recorded at least ten times. The CDR3 bases that were read are TGCAGCGTTGAAGAAGCCAGCGGGATCTACAATGAG. The encoded protein is CSVEEASGIYNE. Given in full, the CDR3 is CSVEEASGIYNEQFF. The V call is TRBV29-1, the J call TRBJ2-1; TRBD2 matches 7 bases. The CDR3 end falls 3 residues outside the read, so it is completed with the germline J gene. The CDR3 length is 15 residues. The J segment lost 3 bases and the V segment lost 0 bases, leaving 5 bases of the junction unmatched. Germline V lookup: CDR1 SQVTM, CDR2 ANQGSEA.